This TCR beta chain was identified during a study of shared clonotypes between healthy human individuals. Overall study: Contributing individuals were a couple of females and three males aged 18 to 49. A donor's plate count was three for CD4 naive and three for CD4 memory; CD8 naive had two and CD8 memory one.

Assay: immunoSEQ multiplex PCR; the TCRdb copy retains only in-frame clones and omits some. This table holds approximately 400,000 clones, around 96% found once. Study-level points and caveats: The represented genetic and exposure-history diversity was limited by the small number of donors. Relative to clonotypes present in all four donors, those not shared had lower generation probabilities.

In regard to this clone: As yet, its antigen is unknown.

The CDR3 runs to 13 residues. The V end was cut by 3 bases, the J end by 7 bases, with 10 bases between. Germline CDR1 is MDHEN and CDR2 is SYDVKM. Sequencing used memory CD8+ T cells sorted from blood. Indicated subset: CD45RO+ cells pooled with CCR7-negative TemRA cells. The clonotype was recovered from a man younger than 45 in good health. The rearrangement joins TRBV28 to TRBJ1-5; D gene ambiguous. The DNA for the CDR3 is TGTGCCAGCAGTTTGGTCGGACCGCAGCCCCAGCATTTT. It translates to CASSLVGPQPQHF.